This TCR beta chain was captured by sequencing in a study of CD8 T cells in Susac syndrome. This CDR3 comprises 14 residues. The V and J ends lost 2 bases and 6 bases, in that order; junction bases with no gene match: 6. The V gene's germline CDR1 is SGHRS and CDR2 YFSETQ. RNA amounts of roughly 0.5 to 1 ug underwent reverse transcription with random hexamers. An immunoSEQ multiplex PCR amplified TCR beta CDR3 over 54 Vbeta and 13 Jbeta. TCRdb ran MiXCR on the immunoSEQ multiplex PCR reads and lists one entry per CDR3 protein. The sample consists of around 170,000 distinct CDR3 sequences, under 95% of them appearing once.

This chain connects TRBV5-1 to TRBJ2-3, with 7 positions matching TRBD1. The source of this sequence is a human donor in good health. Sequencing used CD4+ T cells from PBMCs. In nucleotides, the CDR3 is TGCGCCAGCAGCTTCCCGCAGGGGGTTGATACGCAGTATTTT. It codes for CASSFPQGVDTQYF.